The entry that follows covers one T cell receptor (beta chain) sequence. Its matching antigen is unknown. PCR amplification relied on 60 Vbeta primers (plus 13 Jbeta primers). Here immunoSEQ multiplex PCR was the method, and the copy in TCRdb shows in-frame clones only, minus some. The sample has 200,000 or so clones; just under 80% are singletons. V gave up 7 bases and J gave up 2 bases; unmatched junction bases: 4. CDR1 LGHNA and CDR2 YSLEER come from the germline V gene. The CDR3 loop spans 15 amino acids. The data were taken from a study of cytomegalovirus exposure and HLA in healthy donors. Across the study: In an earlier analysis, around 100 million unique TCR beta sequences were found from approximately 170 million T cells. Study findings and constraints: Immune exposure information available was restricted to CMV serostatus.

The chain has TRBV4-3 and TRBJ2-6; TRBD2 matches at 8 bases. The sample was PBMCs. The receptor was derived from a woman in her thirties in good health and CMV-seropositive. The CDR3 spells CASTRAGAGANVLTF. The CDR3 bases are TGCGCCAGCACCCGAGCGGGGGCTGGGGCCAACGTCCTGACTTTC.